The entry below describes one T cell receptor (beta chain). One end of the junction is discordant with germline, which a read error may explain. The sample belongs to a study of regulatory T cells in long-lasting Graves disease. Time point of the sample: newly diagnosed GD, antithyroid drugs for less than 3 months. There was RNA extracted from PBMCs, and the TCR library was made from it. Construction of the TCR beta libraries employed iRepertoire HTBI primers in conjunction with Arm-PCR of CDR3 regions. Original analysis: Overall, samples carried 62 TRBV and about 15 TRBJ segments. TCRdb reanalysed the multiplex PCR reads using MiXCR and keeps one entry per CDR3 protein. The V and J calls and clone size come from TCRdb's table, not from the authors' own analysis. Of a few hundred thousand distinct CDR3 sequences in the sample, approximately 12% were seen once. The germline V gene encodes CDR1 MDHEN and CDR2 SYDVKM. The CDR3 contains 14 residues.

These data also formed part of another study, on T cells in Graves' hyperthyroidism and ophthalmopathy.

The sequencing used peripheral blood mononuclear cells (PBMCs), collected at new diagnosis, from a patient treated with antithyroid drugs. The clonotype originates from a woman younger than 35 with Graves disease. J is TRBJ2-7 and V is TRBV28, with 12 positions matching TRBD2. The CDR3 sequence is CASSLAGLAGGNSF. The DNA of the CDR3 is TGTGCCAGCAGTTTAGCGGGACTAGCGGGTGGTAATAGCTTC. Supplemented by reference TRBV28 and TRBJ2-7, the full variable domain reads DVKVTQSSRYLVKRTGEKVFLECVQDMDHENMFWYRQDPGLGLRLIYFSYDVKMKEKGDIPEGYSVSREKKERFSLILESASTNQTSMYLCASSLAGLAGGNSFGPGTRLTVT.